This T cell receptor (beta chain) is drawn from a study of cytomegalovirus exposure and HLA in healthy donors. The PCR had 60 Vbeta and 13 Jbeta primers. Assay: immunoSEQ multiplex PCR; the TCRdb copy retains only in-frame clones and omits some. This sample has approximately 100,000 clones, with 77% found just once. The CDR3 is made up of 15 amino acids. CDR1 and CDR2 from the germline V gene are MNHNS and SASEGT. V was pared by 2 bases and J by 8 bases, with 9 bases of the junction left unmatched. This TCR was recovered from a man aged 40-49 years in good health and CMV-seropositive. V is TRBV6-1 and J is TRBJ1-5; 7 nucleotides align to TRBD1. Sequenced input: PBMCs. This CDR3 is CASSETRTGLKPQHF. In DNA form, the CDR3 reads TGTGCCAGCAGTGAAACCCGGACAGGACTCAAGCCCCAGCATTTT.